These T cell receptor beta chains were read from a single sample in a study of cytomegalovirus exposure and HLA in healthy donors. Sequencing used immunoSEQ multiplex PCR; TCRdb keeps in-frame clones, though not all of them. The data contain about 130,000 clones, 75% to 90% of them singletons. Specimen: PBMCs. The receptors derive from a woman between 40 and 55 years old in good health and CMV-seropositive. Both conserved end residues are part of each CDR3. The D gene is left open where the match is weak. Rows may omit the clone size; those that give it use once, few, many or a size class.

>.|TRBD1|TRBJ1-5|TRBV2
CASSKDPGQGYNQPQHF
TGTGCCAGCAGTAAAGATCCGGGACAGGGGTACAATCAGCCCCAGCATTTT
>.|TRBD1|TRBJ2-1|TRBV5-5
CASTRTGAVNEQFF
TGTGCCAGCACCCGGACAGGGGCCGTCAATGAGCAGTTCTTC
>.|.|TRBJ2-5|TRBV23-1
CASGNRFQETQYF
TGCGCCAGCGGGAACAGGTTCCAAGAGACCCAGTACTTC
>.|.|TRBJ2-1|TRBV4-2
CASSQDSGTYNEQFF
TGTGCCAGCAGCCAAGACTCAGGCACCTACAATGAGCAGTTCTTC
>.|.|TRBJ2-7|TRBV27
CASSSTGLYEQYF
TGTGCCAGCAGCTCTACAGGGTTGTACGAGCAGTACTTC
>.|.|TRBJ1-2|TRBV19
CASSIAGRTYGYTF
TGTGCCAGTAGTATCGCCGGGAGGACTTATGGCTACACCTTC
>.|TRBD2|TRBJ2-5|TRBV11-3
CASSPGVTSGSSETQYF
TGTGCCAGCAGCCCTGGGGTTACTAGCGGGAGTTCAGAGACCCAGTACTTC
>.|.|TRBJ1-2|TRBV28
CASSNRVPSGYTF
TGTGCCAGCAGCAACAGGGTGCCAAGTGGCTACACCTTC
>.|TRBD1|TRBJ2-2|TRBV2
CASRDRGSGELFF
TGTGCCAGCAGGGACAGGGGATCCGGGGAGCTGTTTTTT
>.|.|TRBJ1-2|TRBV11-2
CASSGRAYGYTF
TGTGCCAGCAGCGGCAGGGCCTATGGCTACACCTTC
>.|TRBD1|TRBJ2-1|TRBV10-3
CAITGQGKGNEQFF
TGTGCCATCACTGGACAGGGAAAAGGGAATGAGCAGTTCTTC
>.|TRBD2|TRBJ2-1|TRBV29-1
CSVRGALAGLVKDEQFF
TGCAGCGTCCGTGGCGCCCTAGCGGGTCTAGTAAAGGATGAGCAGTTCTTC
>.|TRBD1|TRBJ2-2|TRBV19
CASSIVGQGLYTGELFF
TGTGCCAGTAGTATAGTGGGACAGGGGTTATACACCGGGGAGCTGTTTTTT
>.|.|TRBJ2-5|TRBV5-1
CASNRGIQETQYF
TGCGCCAGCAACCGGGGAATCCAAGAGACCCAGTACTTC
>few|TRBD1|TRBJ1-2|TRBV18
CASSLLMDRPSSYGYTF
TGTGCCAGCTCACTTCTTATGGACAGGCCTTCTTCCTATGGCTACACCTTC
>.|TRBD1|TRBJ2-5|TRBV7-6
CASSFSGTGGTQYF
TGTGCCAGCAGCTTCTCCGGGACAGGGGGGACCCAGTACTTC
>.|.|TRBJ1-1|TRBV5-1
CASSLGTVMNTEAFF
TGCGCCAGCAGCTTGGGGACAGTCATGAACACTGAAGCTTTCTTT
>.|TRBD2|TRBJ2-5|TRBV7-9
CASSQSGTSGGAYQETQYF
TGTGCCAGCAGCCAGAGTGGGACTAGCGGGGGGGCGTACCAAGAGACCCAGTACTTC
>.|TRBD1|TRBJ2-6|TRBV19
CASSHRGFGANVLTF
TGTGCCAGTAGTCACAGGGGTTTTGGGGCCAACGTCCTGACTTTC
>.|.|TRBJ1-1|TRBV5-1
CASSLVRAEEAFF
TGCGCCAGCAGCTTGGTCAGGGCCGAGGAAGCTTTCTTT
>.|.|TRBJ2-3|TRBV7-2
CASSTTDTQYF
TGTGCCAGCTCTACTACGGATACGCAGTATTTT
>.|TRBD1|TRBJ1-1|TRBV7-3
CASSFTPTGRGNTEAFF
TGTGCCAGCAGCTTTACGCCGACAGGGCGAGGGAACACTGAAGCTTTCTTT
>.|TRBD1|TRBJ2-7|TRBV30
CAWSSRTGGLEQYF
TGTGCCTGGAGTTCACGGACAGGGGGCCTCGAGCAGTACTTC
>.|TRBD2|TRBJ2-4|TRBV7-8
CASSFGAGGPNIQYF
TGTGCCAGCAGCTTTGGAGCGGGGGGGCCCAACATTCAGTACTTC
>.|TRBD1|TRBJ1-1|TRBV29-1
CSVGRTGGNTEAFF
TGCAGCGTTGGGAGGACAGGGGGGAACACTGAAGCTTTCTTT
>.|.|TRBJ2-1|TRBV21-1
CASRGPLGRNEQFF
TGTGCCAGCCGCGGTCCCCTAGGGAGAAATGAGCAGTTCTTC